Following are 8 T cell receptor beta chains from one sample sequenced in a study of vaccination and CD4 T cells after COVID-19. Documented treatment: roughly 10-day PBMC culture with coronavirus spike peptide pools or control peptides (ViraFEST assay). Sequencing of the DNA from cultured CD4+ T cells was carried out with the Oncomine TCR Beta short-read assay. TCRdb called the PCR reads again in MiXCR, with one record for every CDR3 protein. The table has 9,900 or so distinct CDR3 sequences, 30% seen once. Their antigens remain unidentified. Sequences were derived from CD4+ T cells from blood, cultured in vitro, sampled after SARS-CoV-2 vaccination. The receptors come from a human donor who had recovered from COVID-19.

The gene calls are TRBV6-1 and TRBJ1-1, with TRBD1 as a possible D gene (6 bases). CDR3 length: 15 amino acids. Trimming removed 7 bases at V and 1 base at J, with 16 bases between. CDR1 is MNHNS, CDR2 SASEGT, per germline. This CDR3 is CASKLTGSTNTEAFF. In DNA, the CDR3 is TGTGCCAGCAAGCTGACAGGATCTACGAACACTGAAGCTTTCTTT.

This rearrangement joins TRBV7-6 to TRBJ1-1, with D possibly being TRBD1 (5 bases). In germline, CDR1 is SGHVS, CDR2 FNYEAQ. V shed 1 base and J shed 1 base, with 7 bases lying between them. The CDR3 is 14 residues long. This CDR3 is CASSLVTGNTEAFF. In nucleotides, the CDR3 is TGTGCCAGCAGCTTAGTTACAGGGAACACTGAAGCTTTCTTT.

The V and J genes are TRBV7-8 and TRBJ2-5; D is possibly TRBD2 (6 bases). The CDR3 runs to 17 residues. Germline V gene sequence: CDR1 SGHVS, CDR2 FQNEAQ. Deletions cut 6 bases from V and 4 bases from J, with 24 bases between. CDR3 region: CASSVSRTRGTPETQYF. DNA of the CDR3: TGTGCCAGCAGTGTTTCTCGGACCCGGGGGACCCCAGAGACCCAGTACTTC. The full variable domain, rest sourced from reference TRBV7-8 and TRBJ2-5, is GAGVSQSPRYKVAKRGQDVALRCDPISGHVSLFWYQQALGQGPEFLTYFQNEAQLDKSGLPSDRFFAERPEGSVSTLKIQRTQQEDSAVYLCASSVSRTRGTPETQYFGPGTRLLVL.

In DNA, the CDR3 is TGCGCCAGCAGAAAGGACGGGAACACCGGGGAGCTGTTTTTT. This codes for CASRKDGNTGELFF. The chain has TRBV5-1 and TRBJ2-2; no firm D call. The V gene's germline CDR1 is SGHRS and CDR2 YFSETQ. The CDR3 length is 14 residues. With 5 bases removed from V and 1 base from J, the gap between germline ends came to 9 bases.

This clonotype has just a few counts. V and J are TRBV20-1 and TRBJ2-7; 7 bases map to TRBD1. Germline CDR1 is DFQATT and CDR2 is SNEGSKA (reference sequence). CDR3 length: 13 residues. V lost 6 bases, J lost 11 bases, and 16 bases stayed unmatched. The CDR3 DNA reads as TGCAGTGCCGAAGGGACAGCCAATCGACCCAAGTACTTC. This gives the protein CSAEGTANRPKYF.

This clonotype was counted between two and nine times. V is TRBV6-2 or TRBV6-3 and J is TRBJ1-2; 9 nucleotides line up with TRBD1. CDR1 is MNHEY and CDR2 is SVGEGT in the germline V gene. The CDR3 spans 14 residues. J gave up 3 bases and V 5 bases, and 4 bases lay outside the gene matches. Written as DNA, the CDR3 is TGTGCCAGCAGTCTACAGGGGGCCCACTATGGCTACACCTTC. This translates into CASSLQGAHYGYTF.

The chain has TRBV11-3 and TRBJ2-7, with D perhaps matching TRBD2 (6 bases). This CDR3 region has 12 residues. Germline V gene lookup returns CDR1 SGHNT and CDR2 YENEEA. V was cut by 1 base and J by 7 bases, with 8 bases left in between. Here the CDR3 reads CASSLGGEEQYF. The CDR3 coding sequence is TGTGCCAGCAGCTTAGGGGGGGAAGAGCAGTACTTC.

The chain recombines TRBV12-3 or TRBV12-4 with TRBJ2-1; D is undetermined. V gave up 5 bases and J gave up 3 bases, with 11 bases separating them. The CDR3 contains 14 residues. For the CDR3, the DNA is TGTGCCAGCAGTGGTTGGTCGGGCTACAATGAGCAGTTCTTC. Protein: CASSGWSGYNEQFF.